The clone carrying this TCR beta chain was observed a handful of times. Its cognate antigen is unknown. This entry belongs to a study of early T cells in non-severe SARS-CoV-2 infection. Study results and limitations: In VDJdb matching, anti-spike CD8 responses were favored while private and CD4 specificities went missing.

Individual cDNA molecules received unique molecular identifiers. TCRdb fed the 5' RACE reads into MiXCR, producing one record per CDR3 protein. The sample includes roughly 70,000 distinct CDR3 sequences, less than 15% seen only once; the top ten take about 8.3%. This CDR3 is 11 amino acids long. CDR1 MDHEN and CDR2 SYDVKM come from the germline V gene. Trimming took off 8 bases at V and 7 bases at J, with 9 bases between the two ends. The chain uses TRBV28 and TRBJ2-1, with a possible D match to TRBD2 (5 bases). The sequence derives from an adult who was a healthcare worker with PCR-confirmed SARS-CoV-2 infection or an uninfected control (not recorded which). The sequencing sample was made of whole blood. The CDR3 spells CASARGNEQFF. CDR3 bases: TGTGCCAGCGCAAGAGGGAATGAGCAGTTCTTC.